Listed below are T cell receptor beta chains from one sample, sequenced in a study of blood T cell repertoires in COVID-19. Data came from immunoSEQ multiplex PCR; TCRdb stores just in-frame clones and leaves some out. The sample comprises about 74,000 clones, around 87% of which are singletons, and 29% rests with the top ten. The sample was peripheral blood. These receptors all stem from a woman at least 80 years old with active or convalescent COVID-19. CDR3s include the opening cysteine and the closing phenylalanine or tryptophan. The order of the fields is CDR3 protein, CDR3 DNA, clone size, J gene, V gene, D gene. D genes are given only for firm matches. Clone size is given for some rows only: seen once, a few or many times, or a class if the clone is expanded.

CDR3 protein: CASSLYPPDRTNYGYTF
CDR3 DNA: TGTGCCAGCAGTTTATATCCCCCTGACAGAACTAACTATGGCTACACCTTC
clone size: .
J gene: TRBJ1-2
V gene: TRBV27
D gene: .

CDR3 protein: CASSYGTRNLVAGELFF
CDR3 DNA: TGTGCCAGCAGCTACGGGACTAGGAATTTGGTGGCCGGGGAGCTGTTTTTT
clone size: few
J gene: TRBJ2-2
V gene: TRBV7-3
D gene: TRBD2

CDR3 protein: CASSPFPDRVNSPLHF
CDR3 DNA: TGTGCCAGCAGTCCTTTCCCCGACAGGGTTAATTCACCCCTCCACTTT
clone size: .
J gene: TRBJ1-6
V gene: TRBV27
D gene: TRBD1

CDR3 protein: CASSLAPGFETQYF
CDR3 DNA: TGTGCCAGCAGCTTAGCCCCAGGGTTTGAGACCCAGTACTTC
clone size: .
J gene: TRBJ2-5
V gene: TRBV11-2
D gene: .

CDR3 protein: CASSLVLGGTGELFF
CDR3 DNA: TGTGCCAGCAGCTTAGTTCTAGGGGGCACCGGGGAGCTGTTTTTT
clone size: .
J gene: TRBJ2-2
V gene: TRBV7-2
D gene: .

CDR3 protein: CASSQGATATNEKLFF
CDR3 DNA: TGCGCCAGCAGCCAAGGAGCCACAGCAACTAATGAAAAACTGTTTTTT
clone size: .
J gene: TRBJ1-4
V gene: TRBV4-1
D gene: .

CDR3 protein: CASGLYNEQFF
CDR3 DNA: TGTGCTAGTGGTCTTTACAATGAGCAGTTCTTC
clone size: few
J gene: TRBJ2-1
V gene: TRBV12-5
D gene: .

CDR3 protein: CASSLAPLEKLFF
CDR3 DNA: TGTGCCAGCAGCTTAGCCCCACTAGAAAAACTGTTTTTT
clone size: .
J gene: TRBJ1-4
V gene: TRBV11-2
D gene: .

CDR3 protein: CAWRKQGNEKLFF
CDR3 DNA: TGTGCCTGGAGGAAACAGGGGAATGAAAAACTGTTTTTT
clone size: .
J gene: TRBJ1-4
V gene: TRBV30
D gene: TRBD1

CDR3 protein: CASSPSGGDYEQYF
CDR3 DNA: TGTGCCAGCAGTCCTAGCGGGGGGGACTACGAGCAGTACTTC
clone size: .
J gene: TRBJ2-7
V gene: TRBV27
D gene: TRBD2

CDR3 protein: CASSQRHSGANVLTF
CDR3 DNA: TGTGCCAGCAGCCAACGACATTCTGGGGCCAACGTCCTGACTTTC
clone size: .
J gene: TRBJ2-6
V gene: TRBV3-1/TRBV3-2
D gene: .

CDR3 protein: CASSSGGKLFF
CDR3 DNA: TGCGCCAGCAGCTCGGGCGGGAAACTGTTTTTT
clone size: .
J gene: TRBJ1-4
V gene: TRBV5-1
D gene: .

CDR3 protein: CAVLEGEKLFF
CDR3 DNA: TGTGCCGTACTGGAGGGCGAAAAACTGTTTTTT
clone size: once
J gene: TRBJ1-4
V gene: TRBV15
D gene: .

CDR3 protein: CASTPPGHTEAFF
CDR3 DNA: TGTGCCAGCACTCCCCCTGGGCACACTGAAGCTTTCTTT
clone size: few
J gene: TRBJ1-1
V gene: TRBV6-5
D gene: .

CDR3 protein: CASGTGVPGNTIYF
CDR3 DNA: TGTGCCAGCGGGACAGGAGTCCCTGGAAACACCATATATTTT
clone size: .
J gene: TRBJ1-3
V gene: TRBV27
D gene: TRBD1

CDR3 protein: CASSQYGTAWGNTIYF
CDR3 DNA: TGCGCCAGCAGCCAATATGGGACAGCCTGGGGAAACACCATATATTTT
clone size: .
J gene: TRBJ1-3
V gene: TRBV4-3
D gene: TRBD1

CDR3 protein: CASTRENTDTQYF
CDR3 DNA: TGTGCCAGCACTAGGGAGAACACAGATACGCAGTATTTT
clone size: once
J gene: TRBJ2-3
V gene: TRBV2
D gene: .

CDR3 protein: CASSTGVGQPQHF
CDR3 DNA: TGCGCCAGCAGTACAGGGGTGGGTCAGCCCCAGCATTTT
clone size: .
J gene: TRBJ1-5
V gene: TRBV10-1
D gene: TRBD1

CDR3 protein: CASSRDRSGNTIYF
CDR3 DNA: TGTGCCAGCAGCCGGGACAGGTCAGGAAACACCATATATTTT
clone size: .
J gene: TRBJ1-3
V gene: TRBV6-5
D gene: TRBD1

CDR3 protein: CASSQAEAAGGYTF
CDR3 DNA: TGCGCCAGCAGCCAAGCGGAGGCAGCGGGGGGCTACACCTTC
clone size: .
J gene: TRBJ1-2
V gene: TRBV4-1
D gene: .

CDR3 protein: CASSIWFGGGTDTQYF
CDR3 DNA: TGTGCCAGTAGTATATGGTTCGGGGGGGGCACAGATACGCAGTATTTT
clone size: once
J gene: TRBJ2-3
V gene: TRBV19
D gene: TRBD2

CDR3 protein: CASSSLAGGTRRAKNIQYF
CDR3 DNA: TGTGCCAGCAGTAGCCTAGCGGGGGGAACCAGGAGGGCCAAAAACATTCAGTACTTC
clone size: .
J gene: TRBJ2-4
V gene: TRBV28
D gene: TRBD2

CDR3 protein: CASSGGGNTDTQYF
CDR3 DNA: TGCGCCAGCAGCGGCGGGGGGAACACAGATACGCAGTATTTT
clone size: .
J gene: TRBJ2-3
V gene: TRBV5-1
D gene: TRBD2

CDR3 protein: CASSPAGATSHAFF
CDR3 DNA: TGTGCCAGCAGTCCGGCGGGGGCAACATCACACGCTTTCTTT
clone size: .
J gene: TRBJ1-1
V gene: TRBV6-2/TRBV6-3
D gene: .

CDR3 protein: CASRTQGTNYGYTF
CDR3 DNA: TGTGCCAGTAGGACGCAGGGTACTAACTATGGCTACACCTTC
clone size: .
J gene: TRBJ1-2
V gene: TRBV19
D gene: .

CDR3 protein: CASSPLGTALMNTEAFF
CDR3 DNA: TGTGCCAGCAGTCCGCTAGGGACAGCCCTAATGAACACTGAAGCTTTCTTT
clone size: once
J gene: TRBJ1-1
V gene: TRBV27
D gene: TRBD1

CDR3 protein: CASSVGTGVTDTQYF
CDR3 DNA: TGTGCCAGCAGTGTCGGGACAGGGGTTACGGATACGCAGTATTTT
clone size: .
J gene: TRBJ2-3
V gene: TRBV28
D gene: TRBD1

CDR3 protein: CASSLEQGRQAPLHF
CDR3 DNA: TGTGCCAGCAGCTTAGAACAGGGCCGGCAAGCACCCCTCCACTTT
clone size: .
J gene: TRBJ1-6
V gene: TRBV7-9
D gene: .

CDR3 protein: CASSEGVNLVGEAFF
CDR3 DNA: TGTGCCAGCAGCGAGGGGGTGAATTTGGTGGGTGAAGCTTTCTTT
clone size: .
J gene: TRBJ1-1
V gene: TRBV7-2
D gene: .

CDR3 protein: CASSAAQGRNSPLHF
CDR3 DNA: TGTGCCAGCAGCGCCGCACAGGGCCGTAATTCACCCCTCCACTTT
clone size: .
J gene: TRBJ1-6
V gene: TRBV9
D gene: .

CDR3 protein: CASSLLGEGVDTQYF
CDR3 DNA: TGTGCCAGCAGTTTATTAGGGGAAGGGGTAGATACGCAGTATTTT
clone size: .
J gene: TRBJ2-3
V gene: TRBV28
D gene: .

CDR3 protein: CASSPQGVSGGYTF
CDR3 DNA: TGTGCCAGCAGTCCACAGGGGGTGAGCGGTGGCTACACCTTC
clone size: .
J gene: TRBJ1-2
V gene: TRBV5-6
D gene: TRBD1

CDR3 protein: CSLSLVNEQFF
CDR3 DNA: TGCAGTCTATCACTTGTGAATGAGCAGTTCTTC
clone size: .
J gene: TRBJ2-1
V gene: TRBV20-1
D gene: .

CDR3 protein: CASSEVQGNQPQHF
CDR3 DNA: TGTGCCAGCAGTGAAGTACAGGGGAATCAGCCCCAGCATTTT
clone size: .
J gene: TRBJ1-5
V gene: TRBV6-1
D gene: TRBD1

CDR3 protein: CASSGNRDRGLNQPQHF
CDR3 DNA: TGTGCCAGCAGCGGTAACCGGGACAGGGGGCTTAATCAGCCCCAGCATTTT
clone size: .
J gene: TRBJ1-5
V gene: TRBV7-2
D gene: TRBD1

CDR3 protein: CAIRGLVINSPLHF
CDR3 DNA: TGTGCCATCAGAGGACTCGTAATTAATTCACCCCTCCACTTT
clone size: .
J gene: TRBJ1-6
V gene: TRBV10-3
D gene: .

CDR3 protein: CASTYGGKGGGNTIYF
CDR3 DNA: TGTGCCAGCACGTACGGGGGGAAGGGAGGTGGAAACACCATATATTTT
clone size: .
J gene: TRBJ1-3
V gene: TRBV5-4
D gene: .

CDR3 protein: CASSLREAGELFF
CDR3 DNA: TGTGCCAGCAGCTTGCGGGAGGCCGGGGAGCTGTTTTTT
clone size: .
J gene: TRBJ2-2
V gene: TRBV5-6
D gene: TRBD2

CDR3 protein: CASSQVGQINTIYF
CDR3 DNA: TGTGCCAGCAGCCAAGTGGGACAGATAAACACCATATATTTT
clone size: .
J gene: TRBJ1-3
V gene: TRBV3-1/TRBV3-2
D gene: TRBD1

CDR3 protein: CASSSRGEGEKLFF
CDR3 DNA: TGTGCCAGCAGTTCCCGGGGGGAGGGAGAAAAACTGTTTTTT
clone size: .
J gene: TRBJ1-4
V gene: TRBV28
D gene: .

CDR3 protein: CASREGQGASYEQYF
CDR3 DNA: TGTGCCAGCAGGGAGGGACAGGGGGCCTCCTACGAGCAGTACTTC
clone size: .
J gene: TRBJ2-7
V gene: TRBV6-5
D gene: TRBD1